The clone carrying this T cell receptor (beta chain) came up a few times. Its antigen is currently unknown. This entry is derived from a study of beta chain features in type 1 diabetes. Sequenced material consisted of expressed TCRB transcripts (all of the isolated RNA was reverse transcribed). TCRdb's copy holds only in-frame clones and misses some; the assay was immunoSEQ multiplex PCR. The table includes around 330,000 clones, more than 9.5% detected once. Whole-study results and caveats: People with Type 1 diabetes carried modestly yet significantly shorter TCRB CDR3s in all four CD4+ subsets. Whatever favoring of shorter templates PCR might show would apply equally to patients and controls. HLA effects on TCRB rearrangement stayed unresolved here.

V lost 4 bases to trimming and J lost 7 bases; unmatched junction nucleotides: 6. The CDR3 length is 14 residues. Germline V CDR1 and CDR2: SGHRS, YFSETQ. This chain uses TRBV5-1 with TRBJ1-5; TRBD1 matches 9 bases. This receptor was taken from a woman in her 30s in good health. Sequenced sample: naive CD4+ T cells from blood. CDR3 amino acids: CASSAGQGGQPQHF. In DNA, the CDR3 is TGCGCCAGCAGCGCGGGACAGGGAGGGCAGCCCCAGCATTTT.